This T cell receptor beta chain was documented in a study of blood T cells in healthy people across ages. Broader study findings: One million T cells yielded diversity estimates that were considered underestimates.

For the second PCR, which ran for 7 to 11 cycles, a sample-barcoded 5' primer and a J-beta primer mix were used. Every molecule of cDNA carried a tag from a template-switch adaptor with 12 random nucleotides. TCRdb processed the 5' RACE reads anew with MiXCR; each CDR3 protein has one entry. The repertoire holds under 2,000,000 distinct CDR3 sequences, with roughly 50% as singletons. In its sample, this clonotype was seen a few times. What it binds is unknown. Healthy Caucasian individuals from Russia aged about 6 to 95 were enrolled as donors. Roughly 10 milliliters was the volume of peripheral blood drawn from each donor. This CDR3 has 15 amino acids. The V gene's germline CDR1 is LGHNA and CDR2 YSLEER. V lost 2 bases to trimming and J lost 2 bases; unmatched junction nucleotides: 3.

The chain has TRBV4-3 and TRBJ2-3, with 8 bases aligning to TRBD1. This clonotype was sampled from a woman aged 40 to 49 in good health. Sequenced sample: blood. Written as DNA, the CDR3 is TGCGCCAGCAGCCAACGGACAGGGAACACAGATACGCAGTATTTT. It translates to CASSQRTGNTDTQYF.